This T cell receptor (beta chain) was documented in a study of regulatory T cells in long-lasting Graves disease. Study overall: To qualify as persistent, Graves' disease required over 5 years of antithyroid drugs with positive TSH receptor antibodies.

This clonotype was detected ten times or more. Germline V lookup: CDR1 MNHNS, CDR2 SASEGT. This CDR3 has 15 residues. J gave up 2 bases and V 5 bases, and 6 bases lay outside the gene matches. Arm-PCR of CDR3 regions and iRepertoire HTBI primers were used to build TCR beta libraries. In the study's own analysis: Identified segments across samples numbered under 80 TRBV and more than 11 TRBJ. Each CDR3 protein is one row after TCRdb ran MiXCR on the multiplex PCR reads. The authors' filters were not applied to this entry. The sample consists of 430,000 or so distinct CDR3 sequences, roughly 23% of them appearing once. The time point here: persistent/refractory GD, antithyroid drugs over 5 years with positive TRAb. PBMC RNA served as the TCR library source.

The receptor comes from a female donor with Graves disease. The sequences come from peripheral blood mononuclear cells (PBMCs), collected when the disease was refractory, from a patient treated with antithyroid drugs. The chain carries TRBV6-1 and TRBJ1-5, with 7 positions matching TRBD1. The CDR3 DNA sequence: TGTGCCAGCAGTCGCACAGGGGTGGGCAATCAGCCCCAGCATTTT. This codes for CASSRTGVGNQPQHF.